This T cell receptor beta chain was captured by sequencing in a study of metastatic and nonmetastatic thyroid tumors. For the study at large: Malignant and benign thyroid patients had repertoires compared in peripheral blood and tumor or nodule tissue.

This clone has a handful of counts. Its specificity is not known. General study results and limits: Malignant thyroid tumors reportedly had TCR beta diversity that was significantly higher than in benign nodules, in blood and tumor.

Germline-derived CDR1 and CDR2 are GTSNPN and SVGIG (reference sequence). V gave up 2 bases and J gave up 1 base, with 6 bases separating them. The CDR3 covers 12 residues. No patient received treatment before thyroid surgery. How the authors handled the data: In papillary thyroid cancer, a distant-metastasis classifier was built using CDR3 differences across clinicopathological groups. Via MiXCR, TCRdb re-called the PCR reads. TCRdb's processing, not the authors' own work, is the source of the V and J calls. This table has roughly 59,000 clones, about a sixth appearing once. J is TRBJ2-7 and V is TRBV30; D not certain. This clonotype was sampled from a male donor with papillary thyroid cancer or a benign thyroid nodule (not recorded which). Some clones in this sample may be carry-over from other donors' samples. Sample: blood. DNA for the CDR3: TGTGCCTGGAGTAAGGATTCCTACGAGCAGTACTTC. Its protein product is CAWSKDSYEQYF.